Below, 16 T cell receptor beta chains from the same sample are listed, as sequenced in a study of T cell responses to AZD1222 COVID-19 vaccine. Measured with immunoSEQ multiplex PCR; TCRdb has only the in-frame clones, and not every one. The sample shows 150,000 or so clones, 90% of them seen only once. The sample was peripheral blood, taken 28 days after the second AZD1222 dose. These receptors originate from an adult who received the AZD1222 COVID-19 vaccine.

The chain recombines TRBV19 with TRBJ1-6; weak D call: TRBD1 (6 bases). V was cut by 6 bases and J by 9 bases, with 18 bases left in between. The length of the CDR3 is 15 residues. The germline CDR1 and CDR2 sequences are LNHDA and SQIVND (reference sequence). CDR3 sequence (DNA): TGTGCCAGTAGCGAAACAGGGCGCGGGGGTTCACCCCTCCACTTT. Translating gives CASSETGRGGSPLHF.

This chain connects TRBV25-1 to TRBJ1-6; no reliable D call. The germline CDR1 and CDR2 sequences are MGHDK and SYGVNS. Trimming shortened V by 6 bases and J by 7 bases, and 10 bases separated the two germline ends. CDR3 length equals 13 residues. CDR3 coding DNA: TGTGCCAGCAGATGGGAGCCCAATTCACCCCTCCACTTT. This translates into CASRWEPNSPLHF.

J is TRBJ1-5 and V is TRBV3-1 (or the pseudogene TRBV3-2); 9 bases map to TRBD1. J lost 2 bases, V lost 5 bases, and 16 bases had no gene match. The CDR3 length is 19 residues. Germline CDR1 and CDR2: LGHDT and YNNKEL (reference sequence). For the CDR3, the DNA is TGTGCCAGCAGCTCCCACAGGGGGCGAGGGTCTTTGTGCAATCAGCCCCAGCATTTT. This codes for CASSSHRGRGSLCNQPQHF.

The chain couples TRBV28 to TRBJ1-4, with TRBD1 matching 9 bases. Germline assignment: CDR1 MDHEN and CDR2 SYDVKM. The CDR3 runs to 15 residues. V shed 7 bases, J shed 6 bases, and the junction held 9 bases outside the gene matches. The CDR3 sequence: CASTLPGQGDEKLFF. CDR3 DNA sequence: TGTGCCAGCACCCTTCCGGGACAGGGAGATGAAAAACTGTTTTTT.

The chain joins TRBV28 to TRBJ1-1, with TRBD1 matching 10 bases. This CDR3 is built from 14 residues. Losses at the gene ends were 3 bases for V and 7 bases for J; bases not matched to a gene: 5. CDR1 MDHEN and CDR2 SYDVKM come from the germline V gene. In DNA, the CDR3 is TGTGCCAGCAGTTTCCCGGGACAGGGGATTGAAGCTTTCTTT. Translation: CASSFPGQGIEAFF.

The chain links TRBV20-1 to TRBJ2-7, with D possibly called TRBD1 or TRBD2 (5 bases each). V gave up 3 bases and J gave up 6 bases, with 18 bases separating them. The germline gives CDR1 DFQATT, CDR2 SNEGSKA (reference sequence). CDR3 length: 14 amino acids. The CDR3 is CSASNPGTGTEQYF. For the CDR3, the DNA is TGCAGTGCTAGTAACCCCGGGACGGGGACCGAGCAGTACTTC.

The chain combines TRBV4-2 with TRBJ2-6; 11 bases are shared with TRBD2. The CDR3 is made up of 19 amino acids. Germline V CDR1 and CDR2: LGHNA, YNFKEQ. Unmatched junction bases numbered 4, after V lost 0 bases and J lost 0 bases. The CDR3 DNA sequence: TGTGCCAGCAGCCAAGAGGTTAGCGGGGGGGCCTCTGGGGCCAACGTCCTGACTTTC. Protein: CASSQEVSGGASGANVLTF.

CDR3: CASSSMGSLAPSNYGYTF. The CDR3, as DNA: TGTGCCAGCAGCTCAATGGGGTCCCTTGCTCCTTCTAACTATGGCTACACCTTC. This chain links TRBV7-2 with TRBJ1-2, with D unclear. The ends were cut back, 4 bases at V and 0 bases at J, with 21 bases in the middle. Germline CDR1 reads SGHTA; CDR2 reads FQGNSA. There are 18 residues in the CDR3.

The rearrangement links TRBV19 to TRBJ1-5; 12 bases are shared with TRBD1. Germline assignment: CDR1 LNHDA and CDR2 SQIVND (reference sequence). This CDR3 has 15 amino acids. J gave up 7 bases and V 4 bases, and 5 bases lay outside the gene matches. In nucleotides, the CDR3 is TGTGCCAGTAGTACGGGGACAGGGGGCGAGCAGCCCCAGCATTTT. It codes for CASSTGTGGEQPQHF.

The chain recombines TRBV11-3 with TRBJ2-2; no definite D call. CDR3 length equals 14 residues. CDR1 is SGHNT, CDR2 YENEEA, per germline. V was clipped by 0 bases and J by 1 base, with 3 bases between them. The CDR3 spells CASSLEQNTGELFF. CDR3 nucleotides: TGTGCCAGCAGCTTAGAACAGAACACCGGGGAGCTGTTTTTT. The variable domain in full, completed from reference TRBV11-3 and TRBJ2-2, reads EAGVVQSPRYKIIEKKQPVAFWCNPISGHNTLYWYLQNLGQGPELLIRYENEEAVDDSQLPKDRFSAERLKGVDSTLKIQPAELGDSAVYLCASSLEQNTGELFFGEGSRLTVL.

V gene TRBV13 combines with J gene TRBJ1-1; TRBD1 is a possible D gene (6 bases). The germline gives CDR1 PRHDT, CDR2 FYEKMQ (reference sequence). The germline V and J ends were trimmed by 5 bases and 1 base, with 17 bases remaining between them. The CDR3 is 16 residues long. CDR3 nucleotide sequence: TGTGCCAGCAGCCCCAAAAGGACAGCGAAGAACACTGAAGCTTTCTTT. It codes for CASSPKRTAKNTEAFF.

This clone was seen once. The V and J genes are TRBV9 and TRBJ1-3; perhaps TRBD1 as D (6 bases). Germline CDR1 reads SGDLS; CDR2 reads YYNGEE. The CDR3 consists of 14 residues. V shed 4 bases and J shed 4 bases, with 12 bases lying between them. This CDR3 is CASSTRDIGNTIYF. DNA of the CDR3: TGTGCCAGCAGCACTCGGGACATCGGAAACACCATATATTTT.

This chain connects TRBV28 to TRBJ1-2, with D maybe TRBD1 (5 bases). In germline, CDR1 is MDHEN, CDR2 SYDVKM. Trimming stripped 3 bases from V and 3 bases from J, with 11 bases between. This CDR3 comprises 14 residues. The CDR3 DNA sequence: TGTGCCAGCAGTTTCGGGGGTTCAGACTATGGCTACACCTTC. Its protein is CASSFGGSDYGYTF.

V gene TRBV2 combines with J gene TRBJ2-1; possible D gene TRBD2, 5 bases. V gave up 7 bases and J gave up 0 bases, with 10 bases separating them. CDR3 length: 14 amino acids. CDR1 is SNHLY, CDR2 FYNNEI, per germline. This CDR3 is CASTGLSSYNEQFF. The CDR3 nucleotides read TGTGCCAGCACGGGGTTGAGCTCCTACAATGAGCAGTTCTTC. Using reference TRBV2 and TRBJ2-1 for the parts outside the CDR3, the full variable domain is EPEVTQTPSHQVTQMGQEVILRCVPISNHLYFYWYRQILGQKVEFLVSFYNNEISEKSEIFDDQFSVERPDGSNFTLKIRSTKLEDSAMYFCASTGLSSYNEQFFGPGTRLTVL.

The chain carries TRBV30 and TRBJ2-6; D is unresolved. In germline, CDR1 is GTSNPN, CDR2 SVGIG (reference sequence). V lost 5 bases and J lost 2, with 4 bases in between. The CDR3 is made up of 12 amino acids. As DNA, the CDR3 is TGTGCCTGGGCAACTGGGGCCAACGTCCTGACTTTC. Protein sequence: CAWATGANVLTF. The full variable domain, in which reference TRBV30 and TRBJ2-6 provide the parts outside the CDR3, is SQTIHQWPATLVQPVGSPLSLECTVEGTSNPNLYWYRQAAGRGLQLLFYSVGIGQISSEVPQNLSASRPQDRQFILSSKKLLLSDSGFYLCAWATGANVLTFGAGSRLTVL.

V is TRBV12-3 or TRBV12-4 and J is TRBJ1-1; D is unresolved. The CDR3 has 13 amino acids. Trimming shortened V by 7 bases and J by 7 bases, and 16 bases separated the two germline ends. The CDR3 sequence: CASTRQQASEAFF. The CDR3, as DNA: TGTGCCAGCACCCGCCAGCAGGCCAGTGAAGCTTTCTTT.